This T cell receptor beta chain was found in a study of blood T cell repertoires in COVID-19. Germline-derived CDR1 and CDR2 are MGHRA and YSYEKL. The germline V and J ends were trimmed by 1 base and 2 bases, with 15 bases remaining between them. CDR3 length: 16 amino acids. This table comes from immunoSEQ multiplex PCR, and its TCRdb copy is limited to in-frame clones, with some not included. There are 110,000 or so clones in the sample; 80% to 90% occur only once, and approximately 4.2% lies in the top ten. This clonotype originated in a woman aged 45 to 65 with acute or convalescent COVID-19. The sample was peripheral blood. The chain has TRBV4-1 and TRBJ2-7; D may be TRBD1 (6 bases). The CDR3 region has the DNA TGCGCCAGCAGCCAAGGAATTGGGCAGGGGACCTACGAGCAGTACTTC. It specifies CASSQGIGQGTYEQYF.